Described below is a single TCR beta chain sequence and its context. This entry is derived from a study of tumor-infiltrating lymphocytes in localized non-small cell lung cancer. The wider study: Patients included smokers and never-smokers with various histologies, some sampled after neoadjuvant chemotherapy. Each patient gave resected tumor and non-adjacent uninvolved lung tissue.

The CDR3 runs 14 residues. CDR1 and CDR2 (germline): MNHEY, SMNVEV (reference sequence). Trimming stripped 8 bases from V and 4 bases from J, with 17 bases between. The method was immunoSEQ multiplex PCR; TCRdb's version includes in-frame clones alone and lacks a portion of them. The sample contains some 14,000 clones, roughly 70% of which appear only once. V gene TRBV27 combines with J gene TRBJ1-1; D remains ambiguous. Material: uninvolved lung tissue not adjacent to the tumor. The sequence derives from a human donor with non-small cell lung cancer. CDR3 in DNA: TGTGCCAGCTTGGGGTCCGTTGGTAGCACTGAAGCTTTCTTT. It translates to CASLGSVGSTEAFF.